This note documents a single T cell receptor (beta chain) sequence. The data belong to a study of blood T cell repertoires in COVID-19. Looking at the study overall: PBMCs, B-cell-depleted T cells, or T cells provided the cDNA or gDNA that made up the material.

Per the study methods: Cell counts per sample came from amplifying reference gene primers. The data were produced by immunoSEQ multiplex PCR, yet TCRdb's version contains in-frame clones alone and is incomplete. D and trimming come from the DNA, and the V and J calls and clone size come from that table. The sample records 56,000 or so clones, around four fifths being singletons. Sequenced sample: peripheral blood. This sequence originates from a woman aged 80 or over with acute or convalescent COVID-19.

CDR3 in amino acids: CASSQENSGDTEAFF. The CDR3 region has the DNA TGCGCCAGCAGCCAAGAAAATTCAGGGGACACTGAAGCTTTCTTT. The chain employs TRBV4-1 and TRBJ1-1; maybe TRBD1 (6 bases). The CDR3 spans 15 residues. Germline assignment: CDR1 MGHRA and CDR2 YSYEKL. V lost 0 bases and J lost 3, with 11 bases in between.